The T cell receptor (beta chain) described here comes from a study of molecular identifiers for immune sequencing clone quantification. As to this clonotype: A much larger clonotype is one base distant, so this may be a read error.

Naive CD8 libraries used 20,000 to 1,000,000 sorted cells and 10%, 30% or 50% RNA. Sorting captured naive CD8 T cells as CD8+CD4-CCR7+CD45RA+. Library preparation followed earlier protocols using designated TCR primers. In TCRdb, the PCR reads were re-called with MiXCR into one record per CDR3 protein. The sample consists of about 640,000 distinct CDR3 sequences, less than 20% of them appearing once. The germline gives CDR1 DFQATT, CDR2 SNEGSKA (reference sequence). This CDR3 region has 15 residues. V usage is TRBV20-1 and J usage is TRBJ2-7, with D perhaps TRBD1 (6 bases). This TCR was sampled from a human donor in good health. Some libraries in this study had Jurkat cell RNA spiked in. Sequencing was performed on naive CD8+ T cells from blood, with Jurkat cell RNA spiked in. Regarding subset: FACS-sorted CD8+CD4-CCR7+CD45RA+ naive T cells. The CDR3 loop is CSAREEPGVPYGQYF. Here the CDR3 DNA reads TGCAGTGCTAGAGAAGAGCCAGGGGTGCCCTACGGGCAGTACTTC.